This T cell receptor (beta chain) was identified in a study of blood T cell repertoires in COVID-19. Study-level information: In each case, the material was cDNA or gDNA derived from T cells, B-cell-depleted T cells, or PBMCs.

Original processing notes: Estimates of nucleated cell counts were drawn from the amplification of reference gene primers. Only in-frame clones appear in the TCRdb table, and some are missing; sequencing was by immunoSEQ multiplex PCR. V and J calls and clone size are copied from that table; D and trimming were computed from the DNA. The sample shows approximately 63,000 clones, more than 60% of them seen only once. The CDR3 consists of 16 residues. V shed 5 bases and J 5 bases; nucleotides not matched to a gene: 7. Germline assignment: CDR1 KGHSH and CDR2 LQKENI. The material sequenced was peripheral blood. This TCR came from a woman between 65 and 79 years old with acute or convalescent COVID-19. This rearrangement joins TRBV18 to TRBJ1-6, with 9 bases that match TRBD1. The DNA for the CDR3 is TGTGCCAGCTCAAAAGACAGGGGGGGGCATAATTCACCCCTCCACTTT. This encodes CASSKDRGGHNSPLHF.